The T cell receptor (beta chain) described here comes from a study of control samples from healthy donors and cancer patients. CDR3 length: 16 amino acids. V lost 3 bases, J lost 0 bases, and 14 bases lay in between. Germline V lookup: CDR1 SGHDN, CDR2 FVKESK. Some clones are missing from TCRdb's copy, which holds only in-frame ones; the method was immunoSEQ multiplex PCR. The sample has approximately 180,000 clones; 85% to 95% are singletons. This clonotype originated in a young woman in good health. The chain combines TRBV14 with TRBJ1-2; D may be TRBD1 (6 bases). Sequenced sample: blood. This chain's CDR3 is CASSHLGQTANYGYTF. As DNA, the CDR3 is TGTGCCAGCAGCCACTTAGGACAGACAGCTAACTATGGCTACACCTTC.